A single sample gave rise to the 10 T cell receptor beta chains below, sequenced in a study of CD8+CD57+ T cells in acquired aplastic anemia. TCR beta VDJ and CDR3 were profiled, and genomic DNA was the template. TCRdb used MiXCR to reprocess the reads, holding one entry per CDR3 protein. This table holds some 280,000 distinct CDR3 sequences, 45% to 70% found once. The sequenced material came from sorted CD4+, CD8+, or CD8+CD57+ T cells (not recorded which) from PBMCs. The origin of the receptors is a human donor with severe aplastic anemia or a healthy control (not recorded which).

This clonotype was seen once. V usage is TRBV19 and J usage is TRBJ1-1; D may be TRBD1 (5 bases). This CDR3 is built from 13 residues. Germline V gene sequence: CDR1 LNHDA, CDR2 SQIVND (reference sequence). Trimming stripped 0 bases from V and 10 bases from J, with 12 bases between. The DNA for the CDR3 is TGTGCCAGTAGTATAGAGGGCCAGGGTACAGCTTTCTTT. This sequence encodes CASSIEGQGTAFF.

The chain recombines TRBV10-3 with TRBJ1-1, with D perhaps matching TRBD1 (6 bases). The CDR3 runs to 14 residues. The germline V and J ends were trimmed by 10 bases and 0 bases, with 15 bases remaining between them. Looked up from germline, CDR1 is ENHRY and CDR2 is SYGVKD. The CDR3 region is CATRLGGMNTEAFF. CDR3 sequence (DNA): TGTGCCACACGTTTAGGGGGTATGAACACTGAAGCTTTCTTT.

The rearrangement joins TRBV19 to TRBJ2-3; perhaps TRBD2 as D (5 bases). The CDR3 sequence is 15 residues long. Trimming shortened V by 5 bases and J by 3 bases, and 15 bases separated the two germline ends. From germline, CDR1 is LNHDA and CDR2 SQIVND (reference sequence). The chain's CDR3 is CASSSRGMATDTQYF. CDR3 nucleotides: TGTGCCAGTAGTTCTCGGGGAATGGCAACAGATACGCAGTATTTT.

This clonotype was detected many times. The CDR3 nucleotides read TGTGCCAGCAGCCCATTGGACAGGGCTAACTATGGCTACACCTTC. It translates to CASSPLDRANYGYTF. The V gene is TRBV9, the J gene TRBJ1-2; 8 bases map to TRBD1. V shed 4 bases and J 0 bases; nucleotides not matched to a gene: 5. This CDR3 is 15 amino acids long. Germline values: CDR1 SGDLS, CDR2 YYNGEE.

V is TRBV5-1 and J is TRBJ2-7; the match to TRBD1 covers 12 bases. V lost 4 bases and J lost 7; bases outside the gene matches: 6. CDR1 SGHRS and CDR2 YFSETQ come from the germline V gene. The CDR3 has 14 residues. As DNA, the CDR3 is TGCGCCAGCAGCCGGGGACAGGGGGCATTTGAGCAGTACTTC. Translated, it gives CASSRGQGAFEQYF.

This clonotype has a handful of counts. The chain combines TRBV29-1 with TRBJ2-3; D is undetermined. Per germline, CDR1 SQVTM and CDR2 ANQGSEA. The CDR3 length is 9 residues. The germline V and J ends were trimmed by 5 bases and 4 bases, with 1 base remaining between them. CDR3 sequence: CSVSDTQYF. CDR3 nucleotide sequence: TGCAGCGTTTCAGATACGCAGTATTTT.

Notes on this clonotype: The CDR3 carries no conserved terminal phenylalanine or tryptophan, so it likely arises from a read error. The chain employs TRBV20-1 and TRBJ2-7, with D possibly TRBD2 on 6 matching bases. V gave up 3 bases and J gave up 3 bases, with 9 bases separating them. Germline CDR1 is DFQATT and CDR2 is SNEGSKA (reference sequence). The CDR3 has 12 residues. CDR3 protein: CSARDYLYEQYC. CDR3 DNA sequence: TGCAGTGCTAGGGACTACCTCTACGAGCAGTACTGC.

This chain joins TRBV5-4 and TRBJ1-6; D is undetermined. The CDR3 spans 17 residues. Trimming took 0 bases from V and 3 from J, leaving 13 bases between them. The germline CDR1 and CDR2 sequences are SGHNT and YYREEE (reference sequence). CDR3 in amino acids: CASSLEGRINYNSPLHF. In nucleotides, the CDR3 is TGTGCCAGCAGCTTGGAAGGACGGATTAACTATAATTCACCCCTCCACTTT.

J is TRBJ2-1 and V is TRBV7-9; 11 bases agree with TRBD2. The V gene's germline CDR1 is SEHNR and CDR2 FQNEAQ (reference sequence). CDR3 length: 15 amino acids. V was clipped by 5 bases and J by 8 bases; unmatched bases: 8. The CDR3 spells CASSRSSGGSDEQFF. Here the CDR3 DNA reads TGTGCCAGCAGCCGTTCTAGCGGGGGGAGCGATGAGCAGTTCTTC.

The chain employs TRBV7-8 and TRBJ1-1; D is perhaps TRBD1 (6 bases). The V end lost 3 bases, the J end lost 5 bases, and 19 bases lay between the germline ends. The CDR3 has 16 residues. CDR1 and CDR2 from the germline V gene are SGHVS and FQNEAQ. CDR3: CASSLTSGGAATEAFF. The CDR3 DNA reads TGTGCCAGCAGCTTGACTAGCGGGGGGGCAGCGACTGAAGCTTTCTTT.